Within the sample, the clone carrying this T cell receptor (beta chain) is medium-sized. Its target is unknown. Germline CDR1 SGHRS, CDR2 YFSETQ. The CDR3 loop spans 13 amino acids. The V gene lost 7 bases and the J gene lost 3 bases, with 13 bases spanning the gap. Profiled with immunoSEQ multiplex PCR; TCRdb holds only in-frame clones, not every one. The sample shows tens of thousands of clones, 91% of them seen only once. These data come from a study of Tregs in tolerant kidney transplant recipients. Whole-study results and caveats: Findings come from small patient numbers and require larger validation. Expanding Tregs on activated donor B cells appeared to best identify donor-specific TCRbeta clones.

The clonotype was recovered from a human donor in good health. The J gene is TRBJ1-2, the V gene TRBV5-1; D is possibly TRBD1 (6 bases). The specimen was Tregs from blood. CDR3 nucleotide sequence: TGCGCCAGCGCGGGGGGGGCTCACTATGGCTACACCTTC. Translating gives CASAGGAHYGYTF.